This passage covers 5 T cell receptor beta chains from one sample sequenced in a study of T cell clonotyping in hematopoietic cell transplantation. The repertoire was sequenced with immunoSEQ multiplex PCR; TCRdb's copy has only in-frame clones and lacks some. The repertoire holds over 10,000 clones, with around 90% as singletons. Sequenced sample: peripheral blood mononuclear cells. These TCRs come from a man under 40 in good health. Some clones in this sample may be carry-over from other donors' samples.

This chain connects TRBV10-3 to TRBJ1-1; D perhaps matches TRBD1 (6 bases). Germline V gene lookup returns CDR1 ENHRY and CDR2 SYGVKD. CDR3 length: 13 residues. V lost 0 bases and J lost 4, with 6 bases in between. CDR3 bases: TGTGCCATCAGTGAGTCGGGGGCCACTGAAGCTTTCTTT. This sequence encodes CAISESGATEAFF.

This clone was detected only a few times. This sequence joins TRBV4-2 and TRBJ2-2; no clear D gene. The CDR3 is made up of 16 amino acids. Germline V gene data show CDR1 as LGHNA and CDR2 as YNFKEQ. V was pared by 1 base and J by 4 bases, with 13 bases between. The CDR3 DNA is TGTGCCAGCAGCCAAGGTTACATTTTAGGCACCGGGGAGCTGTTTTTT. Amino acids: CASSQGYILGTGELFF.

The rearrangement links TRBV30 to TRBJ1-1, with 8 bases matching TRBD1. Losses at the gene ends were 0 bases for V and 8 bases for J; bases not matched to a gene: 11. This CDR3 region has 15 residues. Germline V gene data show CDR1 as GTSNPN and CDR2 as SVGIG (reference sequence). The CDR3 nucleotides read TGTGCCTGGAGTGTGGCAACAGGGGGAGGGCTAGAAGCTTTCTTT. This sequence encodes CAWSVATGGGLEAFF. The full variable domain, with the rest looked up from reference TRBV30 and TRBJ1-1, is SQTIHQWPATLVQPVGSPLSLECTVEGTSNPNLYWYRQAAGRGLQLLFYSVGIGQISSEVPQNLSASRPQDRQFILSSKKLLLSDSGFYLCAWSVATGGGLEAFFGQGTRLTVV.

This chain links TRBV16 with TRBJ2-1; TRBD2 aligns across 11 bases. CDR3 length equals 15 residues. Germline-derived CDR1 and CDR2 are KGHSY and FQNENV. V lost 3 bases and J lost 8; bases outside the gene matches: 6. The CDR3 nucleotides read TGTGCCAGCAGCCAGACTAGCGGGGTCGGCGATGAGCAGTTCTTC. This translates into CASSQTSGVGDEQFF.

The gene calls are TRBV6-5 and TRBJ2-3; the match to TRBD1 covers 8 bases. The CDR3 has 15 residues. The junction had 5 bases not matched to a gene; V was cut back by 2 bases and J by 4 bases. Germline-derived CDR1 and CDR2 are MNHEY and SVGAGI. This CDR3 is CASSYGAGGADTQYF. The CDR3 coding sequence is TGTGCCAGCAGTTACGGGGCAGGGGGCGCAGATACGCAGTATTTT.